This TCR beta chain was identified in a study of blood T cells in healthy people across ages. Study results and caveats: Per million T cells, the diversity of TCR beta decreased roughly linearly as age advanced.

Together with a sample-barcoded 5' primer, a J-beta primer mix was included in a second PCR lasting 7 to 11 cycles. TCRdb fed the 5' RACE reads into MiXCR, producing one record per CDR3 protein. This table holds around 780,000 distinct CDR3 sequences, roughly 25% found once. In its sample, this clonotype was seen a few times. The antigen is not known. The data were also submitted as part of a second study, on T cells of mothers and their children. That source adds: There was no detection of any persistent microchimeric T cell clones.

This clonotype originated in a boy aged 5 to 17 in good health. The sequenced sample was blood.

CDR3 loop: CASSLSGRTQETQYF. DNA of the CDR3: TGCGCCAGCAGCTTGTCCGGACGTACCCAAGAGACCCAGTACTTC. The chain recombines TRBV5-1 with TRBJ2-5, with D uncertain. V was pared by 1 base and J by 1 base, with 11 bases between. CDR1 and CDR2 from the germline V gene are SGHRS and YFSETQ. The CDR3 is 15 amino acids.